Listed below are T cell receptor beta chains from one sample, sequenced in a study of blood T cell repertoires in COVID-19. This table comes from immunoSEQ multiplex PCR, and its TCRdb copy is limited to in-frame clones, with some not included. The table includes over 200,000 clones, more than 65% detected once. The sample comprised peripheral blood. The receptors shown here come from a woman of 80 years or more with acute or convalescent COVID-19. CDR3s include the opening cysteine and the closing phenylalanine or tryptophan. Fields, in order: CDR3 protein, CDR3 DNA, D gene, J gene, clone size, V gene. A D gene is named only where the DNA matches it firmly. Clone size is given for some rows only: seen once, a few or many times, or a class if the clone is expanded.

CASRRLQNTEAFF	TGTGCCAGCAGGCGACTTCAGAACACTGAAGCTTTCTTT	NA	TRBJ1-1	NA	TRBV6-5
CASSPLGGNTEAFF	TGTGCCAGCAGCCCGTTAGGGGGGAACACTGAAGCTTTCTTT	NA	TRBJ1-1	NA	TRBV7-9
CASTGGDGLAGVNEQFF	TGTGCCAGTACCGGGGGGGACGGACTAGCGGGTGTGAATGAGCAGTTCTTC	TRBD2	TRBJ2-1	NA	TRBV19
CASSLGQMQYF	TGTGCCAGCAGCCTTGGACAGATGCAGTACTTC	NA	TRBJ2-7	NA	TRBV11-2
CASSPDSHYGYTF	TGTGCCAGCAGCCCCGACAGCCACTATGGCTACACCTTC	NA	TRBJ1-2	NA	TRBV3-1/TRBV3-2
CASSLEPLGTGVTNQPQHF	TGCGCCAGCAGCTTGGAACCATTAGGGACAGGGGTTACCAATCAGCCCCAGCATTTT	TRBD1	TRBJ1-5	NA	TRBV5-1
CASTDDRRGTDTQYF	TGTGCCAGCACCGACGATCGACGCGGTACAGATACGCAGTATTTT	NA	TRBJ2-3	NA	TRBV6-5
CASSLTLNGQGKQYF	TGCGCCAGCAGCTTAACCCTCAACGGACAGGGCAAGCAGTACTTC	TRBD1	TRBJ2-7	few	TRBV5-1
CAISEAGGNNEQFF	TGTGCCATCAGTGAGGCGGGGGGAAACAATGAGCAGTTCTTC	TRBD2	TRBJ2-1	once	TRBV10-3
CASSLSSRLAGETQYF	TGCGCCAGCAGCTTAAGTAGTCGGCTAGCGGGAGAGACCCAGTACTTC	TRBD2	TRBJ2-5	NA	TRBV5-1
CASSVIQGYYGYTF	TGCGCCAGCAGCGTAATACAGGGGTACTATGGCTACACCTTC	TRBD1	TRBJ1-2	many	TRBV10-1
CASSPGGGVTEAFF	TGTGCCAGCTCACCAGGGGGCGGCGTCACTGAAGCTTTCTTT	NA	TRBJ1-1	NA	TRBV18
CAWSPGSSGSNEQFF	TGTGCCTGGAGTCCTGGGTCTAGCGGAAGCAATGAGCAGTTCTTC	TRBD2	TRBJ2-1	NA	TRBV30
CASSLRQGTSYEQYF	TGTGCCAGCAGTTTAAGACAGGGGACCTCCTACGAGCAGTACTTC	TRBD1	TRBJ2-7	few	TRBV27
CASSLPSQETQYF	TGCGCCAGCAGCTTGCCCTCGCAAGAGACCCAGTACTTC	NA	TRBJ2-5	once	TRBV5-1
CASSPPGQKNIQYF	TGTGCCAGCTCACCACCGGGACAGAAAAACATTCAGTACTTC	TRBD1	TRBJ2-4	NA	TRBV18
CASSLAQGAGTEAFF	TGTGCCAGCAGCTTAGCGCAGGGGGCCGGGACTGAAGCTTTCTTT	TRBD1	TRBJ1-1	NA	TRBV11-2
CSATLRGELFF	TGCAGTGCTACCCTCAGAGGGGAGCTGTTTTTT	NA	TRBJ2-2	NA	TRBV20-1
CASREARFRGGELFF	TGTGCCAGCAGAGAGGCTAGATTCAGGGGAGGGGAGCTGTTTTTT	NA	TRBJ2-2	NA	TRBV28
CASSLPGQGSEQYF	TGTGCCAGCAGCCTACCGGGACAGGGGAGCGAGCAGTACTTC	TRBD1	TRBJ2-7	once	TRBV5-8
CASSTRANQPQHF	TGTGCCAGCAGCACGCGGGCCAATCAGCCCCAGCATTTT	NA	TRBJ1-5	NA	TRBV9
CATYLPGRPDTQYF	TGTGCCACCTACCTTCCTGGCCGTCCAGATACGCAGTATTTT	NA	TRBJ2-3	once	TRBV24-1
CAWTFGRGREKLFF	TGTGCCTGGACCTTTGGCAGGGGAAGGGAAAAACTGTTTTTT	NA	TRBJ1-4	NA	TRBV30
CASSVGPAEETQYF	TGTGCCAGCAGCGTAGGACCAGCGGAAGAGACCCAGTACTTC	NA	TRBJ2-5	NA	TRBV9
CASSYKGQPYEQYF	TGTGCCAGCAGTTATAAGGGGCAACCTTACGAGCAGTACTTC	NA	TRBJ2-7	NA	TRBV27
CASSPLDRTDTQYF	TGTGCCAGCAGCCCGCTAGACCGCACAGATACGCAGTATTTT	NA	TRBJ2-3	NA	TRBV3-1/TRBV3-2
CASSLSTGTETQYF	TGTGCCAGCAGCTTGTCGACAGGGACGGAGACCCAGTACTTC	TRBD1	TRBJ2-5	many	TRBV5-4
CASSPDSTWGKLFF	TGTGCCAGCAGCCCGGACAGTACGTGGGGAAAACTGTTTTTT	NA	TRBJ1-4	NA	TRBV6-5
CASSFPTLRTSGSYEQYF	TGTGCCAGCAGTTTCCCTACCCTGCGGACTAGCGGGAGTTACGAGCAGTACTTC	TRBD2	TRBJ2-7	NA	TRBV28
CASSDQRAGGSSNYEQYF	TGTGCCAGCAGTGATCAGAGAGCGGGAGGTTCGTCCAATTACGAGCAGTACTTC	TRBD2	TRBJ2-7	NA	TRBV25-1
CASSLGLAGVHEQFF	TGCGCCAGCAGCTTAGGACTAGCGGGGGTACATGAGCAGTTCTTC	TRBD2	TRBJ2-1	once	TRBV5-1
CATRRANTEAFF	TGTGCCACCAGGCGGGCTAACACTGAAGCTTTCTTT	NA	TRBJ1-1	NA	TRBV6-5
CASSYGTGRNQPQHF	TGTGCCAGCAGTTACGGGACAGGGAGGAATCAGCCCCAGCATTTT	TRBD1	TRBJ1-5	once	TRBV6-5
CASSLRQTSSNSPLHF	TGTGCCAGCAGTTTACGACAGACCAGTAGTAATTCACCCCTCCACTTT	NA	TRBJ1-6	once	TRBV28
CASSQEEGPPLGIQYF	TGTGCCAGCAGCCAGGAGGAGGGGCCCCCGTTGGGCATTCAGTACTTC	NA	TRBJ2-4	NA	TRBV7-2
CASSTGNRAGDTEAFF	TGTGCCAGTAGTACCGGCAACAGGGCGGGGGACACTGAAGCTTTCTTT	NA	TRBJ1-1	NA	TRBV19
CASSNFGKVGQGFNKPYYGYTF	TGTGCCAGCAGCAATTTCGGTAAGGTTGGACAGGGGTTTAATAAGCCATACTATGGCTACACCTTC	NA	TRBJ1-2	once	TRBV21-1
CASSLSWTGQNIQYF	TGTGCCAGCAGTCTGAGCTGGACAGGGCAAAACATTCAGTACTTC	TRBD1	TRBJ2-4	many	TRBV6-5
CASSARQGVTGELFF	TGCGCCAGCAGCGCAAGACAGGGCGTTACCGGGGAGCTGTTTTTT	TRBD1	TRBJ2-2	NA	TRBV5-1
CASSRAGTGNEQYF	TGTGCCAGCAGTCGAGCCGGGACAGGGAACGAGCAGTACTTC	TRBD1	TRBJ2-7	NA	TRBV14
CASSEGLTGKGYTF	TGTGCCAGCAGTGAAGGCCTTACAGGGAAGGGCTACACCTTC	NA	TRBJ1-2	many	TRBV2
CATSDPGTEHPYEQYF	TGTGCCACCAGTGATCCCGGGACAGAACATCCCTACGAGCAGTACTTC	TRBD1	TRBJ2-7	NA	TRBV24-1
CSAHENYGYTF	TGCAGTGCTCACGAGAACTATGGCTACACCTTC	NA	TRBJ1-2	NA	TRBV20-1
CAWSIPRGTQFNYGYTF	TGTGCCTGGAGCATCCCGAGGGGGACCCAGTTTAACTATGGCTACACCTTC	NA	TRBJ1-2	once	TRBV30
CASRGTGVNTGELFF	TGTGCCAGCAGAGGGACAGGGGTGAACACCGGGGAGCTGTTTTTT	TRBD1	TRBJ2-2	NA	TRBV5-4
CASSESLGGDGYTF	TGTGCCAGCAGTGAATCATTAGGGGGGGATGGCTACACCTTC	NA	TRBJ1-2	NA	TRBV25-1
CASSPTEGAEAFF	TGTGCCAGCAGTCCTACCGAGGGGGCTGAAGCTTTCTTT	NA	TRBJ1-1	NA	TRBV12-3/TRBV12-4
CASSSSGSDIQYF	TGCGCCAGCAGTTCTAGCGGGAGTGACATTCAGTACTTC	TRBD2	TRBJ2-4	NA	TRBV10-1
CASSYHRGRDPPIF	TGTGCCAGCAGTTATCATCGAGGGCGGGACCCCCCGATCTTC	NA	TRBJ2-1	few	TRBV6-2/TRBV6-3
CASINSRVSQPQHF	TGTGCCAGTATCAACTCCAGGGTAAGTCAGCCCCAGCATTTT	NA	TRBJ1-5	NA	TRBV19
CASSLAPGGATNEKLFF	TGCGCCAGCAGCTTGGCCCCAGGGGGCGCTACTAATGAAAAACTGTTTTTT	TRBD1	TRBJ1-4	NA	TRBV5-1
CATQGLNTGELFF	TGTGCCACACAGGGGTTAAACACCGGGGAGCTGTTTTTT	TRBD1	TRBJ2-2	NA	TRBV19